The sample holds many counts of the clone carrying this TCR beta chain. TCRdb processed the 5' RACE reads anew with MiXCR; each CDR3 protein has one entry. The sample consists of around 79,000 distinct CDR3 sequences, approximately 4.8% of them appearing once. This record comes from a study of T cells of healthy individuals. The trim removed 3 bases at V and 0 bases at J, leaving 4 bases unmatched. The CDR3 spans 15 residues. CDR1 and CDR2 (germline): DFQATT, SNEGSKA (reference sequence). The chain carries TRBV20-1 and TRBJ1-3; the match to TRBD1 covers 8 bases. This TCR derives from a female donor in good health. CDR3 region: CSASRDRGSGNTIYF. DNA for the CDR3: TGCAGTGCTAGTCGTGACAGGGGCTCTGGAAACACCATATATTTT.